The T cell receptor (beta chain) described here comes from a study of T cells after yellow fever vaccination. Germline values: CDR1 MRHNA, CDR2 SNTAGT. V shed 3 bases and J shed 2 bases, with 7 bases lying between them. The CDR3 is 13 amino acids. TCR cDNA, made by 5'RACE template switching, carried an added universal primer site and UMIs. TCRdb analysed the 5' RACE reads with MiXCR anew, one entry per CDR3 protein. Here the sample spans about 94,000 distinct CDR3 sequences, more than 7.5% being singletons. This receptor was obtained from a man aged 18-30 years who received the YFV17D yellow fever vaccine. The chain employs TRBV6-4 and TRBJ1-1; D remains unclear. The sequences come from CD8+ T cells not binding an NS4B(214-222) dextramer, sorted from PBMCs, collected roughly 15 days after the first yellow fever vaccination. CDR3 protein: CASSEGDNTEAFF. DNA for the CDR3: TGTGCCAGCAGTGAGGGAGACAACACTGAAGCTTTCTTT.